Listed below are T cell receptor beta chains from one sample, sequenced in a study of OX40 agonist ivuxolimab in advanced cancers. Method: immunoSEQ multiplex PCR; TCRdb's copy keeps in-frame clones and lacks some. The sample comprises approximately 98,000 clones, more than 80% of which are singletons, and less than 5.5% rests with the top ten. The sequencing used CD4+ or CD8+ T cells sorted from blood, collected in a trial of the OX40 agonist ivuxolimab. These receptors came from an adult with an advanced solid tumor such as melanoma, head and neck, liver or kidney cancer. CDR3s include the opening cysteine and the closing phenylalanine or tryptophan. Fields, in order: J gene, clone size, V gene, D gene, CDR3 protein, CDR3 DNA. The D gene is left open where the match is weak. Rows may omit the clone size; those that give it use once, few, many or a size class.

J gene: TRBJ2-2; clone size: -; V gene: TRBV15; D gene: -; CDR3 protein: CATSSPGPNTGELFF; CDR3 DNA: TGTGCCACCAGCAGCCCGGGCCCAAACACCGGGGAGCTGTTTTTT
J gene: TRBJ2-1; clone size: -; V gene: TRBV19; D gene: -; CDR3 protein: CASSMRGVYNEQFF; CDR3 DNA: TGTGCCAGTAGTATGCGTGGGGTATACAATGAGCAGTTCTTC
J gene: TRBJ2-1; clone size: -; V gene: TRBV9; D gene: TRBD1; CDR3 protein: CASTGTGHNEQFF; CDR3 DNA: TGTGCCAGCACCGGGACAGGGCACAATGAGCAGTTCTTC
J gene: TRBJ2-7; clone size: -; V gene: TRBV4-3; D gene: -; CDR3 protein: CASSQVWQGNYEQYF; CDR3 DNA: TGCGCCAGCAGCCAAGTCTGGCAGGGGAACTACGAGCAGTACTTC
J gene: TRBJ2-7; clone size: -; V gene: TRBV6-6; D gene: -; CDR3 protein: CASRPGGPLYEQYF; CDR3 DNA: TGTGCCAGCCGGCCCGGGGGGCCCCTTTACGAGCAGTACTTC
J gene: TRBJ1-2; clone size: few; V gene: TRBV2; D gene: -; CDR3 protein: CASSASVGGYTF; CDR3 DNA: TGTGCCAGCAGTGCTTCTGTTGGAGGCTACACCTTC
J gene: TRBJ2-7; clone size: -; V gene: TRBV7-6; D gene: -; CDR3 protein: CASSPGPSYEQYF; CDR3 DNA: TGTGCCAGCAGCCCAGGGCCCTCCTACGAGCAGTACTTC
J gene: TRBJ1-3; clone size: -; V gene: TRBV6-5; D gene: TRBD1; CDR3 protein: CASSVTGRFGNTIYF; CDR3 DNA: TGTGCCAGCAGTGTGACAGGGAGGTTTGGAAACACCATATATTTT
J gene: TRBJ2-1; clone size: once; V gene: TRBV7-6; D gene: TRBD1; CDR3 protein: CASSSGGGDEQFF; CDR3 DNA: TGTGCCAGCAGCTCAGGGGGTGGCGATGAGCAGTTCTTC
J gene: TRBJ1-5; clone size: -; V gene: TRBV6-5; D gene: -; CDR3 protein: CASRGTDYSNQPQHF; CDR3 DNA: TGTGCCAGCAGGGGAACGGATTATAGCAATCAGCCCCAGCATTTT
J gene: TRBJ1-1; clone size: -; V gene: TRBV6-6; D gene: TRBD1; CDR3 protein: CASSLNRGPPIF; CDR3 DNA: TGTGCCAGCAGTCTGAACAGGGGCCCACCGATCTTC
J gene: TRBJ1-1; clone size: -; V gene: TRBV19; D gene: TRBD1; CDR3 protein: CASSLRQGANKNTEAFF; CDR3 DNA: TGTGCCAGTAGTCTTCGACAGGGGGCGAATAAGAACACTGAAGCTTTCTTT
J gene: TRBJ2-7; clone size: -; V gene: TRBV29-1; D gene: -; CDR3 protein: CSAEGENSYEQYF; CDR3 DNA: TGCAGCGCGGAGGGGGAGAATTCCTACGAGCAGTACTTC
J gene: TRBJ2-7; clone size: -; V gene: TRBV5-6; D gene: -; CDR3 protein: CASSFSVEQYF; CDR3 DNA: TGTGCCAGCAGCTTTTCCGTCGAGCAGTACTTC
J gene: TRBJ2-2; clone size: -; V gene: TRBV6-6; D gene: -; CDR3 protein: CAFRAGSENGELFF; CDR3 DNA: TGTGCCTTTCGGGCAGGGTCCGAGAACGGGGAGCTGTTTTTT
J gene: TRBJ2-2; clone size: -; V gene: TRBV5-1; D gene: -; CDR3 protein: CASSLQGGFAGELFF; CDR3 DNA: TGCGCCAGCAGCCTCCAGGGGGGATTCGCCGGGGAGCTGTTTTTT
J gene: TRBJ2-2; clone size: -; V gene: TRBV27; D gene: TRBD2; CDR3 protein: CASSLSSGRGTGELFF; CDR3 DNA: TGTGCCAGCAGTTTATCGAGCGGGAGGGGCACCGGGGAGCTGTTTTTT
J gene: TRBJ2-1; clone size: -; V gene: TRBV9; D gene: -; CDR3 protein: CASGSPRRNNEQFF; CDR3 DNA: TGTGCCAGCGGCAGCCCCAGGAGGAACAATGAGCAGTTCTTC
J gene: TRBJ1-1; clone size: -; V gene: TRBV6-6; D gene: -; CDR3 protein: CASSYAPGTEAFF; CDR3 DNA: TGTGCCAGCAGTTACGCCCCGGGAACTGAAGCTTTCTTT
J gene: TRBJ2-1; clone size: -; V gene: TRBV21-1; D gene: -; CDR3 protein: CASSKDLAGAYNEQFF; CDR3 DNA: TGTGCCAGCAGCAAAGATCTAGCGGGGGCCTACAATGAGCAGTTCTTC
J gene: TRBJ2-2; clone size: once; V gene: TRBV9; D gene: TRBD2; CDR3 protein: CASSVGLAEGAGELFF; CDR3 DNA: TGTGCCAGCAGCGTAGGCCTAGCGGAGGGAGCGGGGGAGCTGTTTTTT
J gene: TRBJ1-5; clone size: -; V gene: TRBV5-6; D gene: -; CDR3 protein: CASSRGHNSNQPQHF; CDR3 DNA: TGTGCCAGCAGCAGAGGACACAATAGCAATCAGCCCCAGCATTTT
J gene: TRBJ2-5; clone size: once; V gene: TRBV12-5; D gene: TRBD2; CDR3 protein: CASGLILAALAGEETQYF; CDR3 DNA: TGTGCTAGTGGTTTGATTCTGGCGGCGCTAGCGGGAGAAGAGACCCAGTACTTC
J gene: TRBJ2-7; clone size: once; V gene: TRBV10-3; D gene: -; CDR3 protein: CAISESQELYEQYF; CDR3 DNA: TGTGCCATCAGTGAGTCACAGGAGCTCTACGAGCAGTACTTC
J gene: TRBJ2-3; clone size: -; V gene: TRBV7-9; D gene: -; CDR3 protein: CASSLMSSFGDTQYF; CDR3 DNA: TGTGCCAGCAGCTTAATGTCTAGTTTTGGAGATACGCAGTATTTT
J gene: TRBJ1-1; clone size: few; V gene: TRBV12-5; D gene: -; CDR3 protein: CASGLATGEAFF; CDR3 DNA: TGTGCTAGTGGTTTAGCCACTGGAGAAGCTTTCTTT
J gene: TRBJ2-2; clone size: -; V gene: TRBV6-5; D gene: TRBD1; CDR3 protein: CASSYSLGQDNGELFF; CDR3 DNA: TGTGCCAGCAGTTACTCACTGGGACAGGACAACGGGGAGCTGTTTTTT
J gene: TRBJ1-5; clone size: -; V gene: TRBV7-2; D gene: -; CDR3 protein: CASSPRLNQPQHF; CDR3 DNA: TGTGCCAGCAGCCCCAGACTTAATCAGCCCCAGCATTTT
J gene: TRBJ2-7; clone size: -; V gene: TRBV7-6; D gene: TRBD2; CDR3 protein: CASSSQTSGSAGEQYF; CDR3 DNA: TGTGCCAGCAGCTCTCAGACTAGCGGGAGTGCGGGCGAGCAGTACTTC
J gene: TRBJ2-7; clone size: -; V gene: TRBV7-9; D gene: -; CDR3 protein: CASSLVRTGKTYEQYF; CDR3 DNA: TGTGCCAGCAGCTTAGTTCGAACAGGGAAAACCTACGAGCAGTACTTC
J gene: TRBJ2-1; clone size: -; V gene: TRBV18; D gene: TRBD2; CDR3 protein: CASSEGRGSAYNEQFF; CDR3 DNA: TGTGCCAGCTCGGAGGGGCGGGGGAGCGCCTACAATGAGCAGTTCTTC
J gene: TRBJ1-2; clone size: -; V gene: TRBV7-9; D gene: -; CDR3 protein: CASSSTGLSGYTF; CDR3 DNA: TGTGCCAGCAGCTCCACAGGGTTGAGCGGCTACACCTTC
J gene: TRBJ2-5; clone size: -; V gene: TRBV6-1; D gene: -; CDR3 protein: CASSAFREETQYF; CDR3 DNA: TGTGCCAGCAGTGCTTTTAGGGAAGAGACCCAGTACTTC
J gene: TRBJ1-2; clone size: -; V gene: TRBV5-5; D gene: -; CDR3 protein: CASSLGAGPEFGYGYTF; CDR3 DNA: TGTGCCAGCAGCTTGGGCGCAGGGCCAGAATTCGGCTATGGCTACACCTTC
J gene: TRBJ2-3; clone size: few; V gene: TRBV7-2; D gene: TRBD2; CDR3 protein: CASSGTGTSGSDTQYF; CDR3 DNA: TGTGCCAGCAGCGGTACCGGGACTAGCGGGTCGGATACGCAGTATTTT
J gene: TRBJ1-3; clone size: -; V gene: TRBV9; D gene: -; CDR3 protein: CASQDPGGGNTIYF; CDR3 DNA: TGTGCCAGCCAAGACCCGGGGGGAGGAAACACCATATATTTT
J gene: TRBJ1-1; clone size: -; V gene: TRBV18; D gene: -; CDR3 protein: CASSEGFGNTEAFF; CDR3 DNA: TGTGCCAGCTCAGAGGGGTTCGGGAACACTGAAGCTTTCTTT
J gene: TRBJ1-4; clone size: -; V gene: TRBV21-1; D gene: -; CDR3 protein: CATRPGLKREKLFF; CDR3 DNA: TGTGCCACACGACCGGGGCTCAAAAGGGAAAAACTGTTTTTT
J gene: TRBJ2-1; clone size: -; V gene: TRBV18; D gene: TRBD2; CDR3 protein: CASSRTSGSNEQFF; CDR3 DNA: TGTGCCAGCTCCAGGACTAGCGGGAGTAATGAGCAGTTCTTC
J gene: TRBJ2-1; clone size: few; V gene: TRBV19; D gene: -; CDR3 protein: CASSMGGISYNEQFF; CDR3 DNA: TGTGCCAGTAGTATGGGCGGGATCTCCTACAATGAGCAGTTCTTC
J gene: TRBJ1-4; clone size: -; V gene: TRBV9; D gene: TRBD1; CDR3 protein: CASSPQGQRSEKLFF; CDR3 DNA: TGTGCCAGCAGCCCCCAGGGACAGAGATCGGAAAAACTGTTTTTT
J gene: TRBJ2-4; clone size: -; V gene: TRBV5-8; D gene: -; CDR3 protein: CASSQDRDSLNIQYF; CDR3 DNA: TGCGCCAGCAGCCAAGATCGGGACTCCCTGAACATTCAGTACTTC
J gene: TRBJ2-1; clone size: -; V gene: TRBV6-5; D gene: -; CDR3 protein: CASSLGPLSDEQFF; CDR3 DNA: TGTGCCAGCAGTTTGGGACCGTTAAGCGATGAGCAGTTCTTC
J gene: TRBJ2-3; clone size: -; V gene: TRBV9; D gene: TRBD2; CDR3 protein: CASSAGTSGGDTQYF; CDR3 DNA: TGTGCCAGCAGCGCCGGGACCTCCGGGGGGGATACGCAGTATTTT
J gene: TRBJ2-2; clone size: -; V gene: TRBV21-1; D gene: -; CDR3 protein: CASSPLVVGTGELFF; CDR3 DNA: TGTGCCAGCAGCCCCTTGGTGGTGGGGACCGGGGAGCTGTTTTTT